This TCR beta chain emerged from a study of cytomegalovirus exposure and HLA in healthy donors. Study outcomes and limitations: Several of the most significant clusters appeared, in a later analysis, to be linked to common viral pathogens.

The study ran its PCR with 60 Vbeta and 13 Jbeta primers. Method: immunoSEQ multiplex PCR; TCRdb's copy keeps in-frame clones and lacks some. The top ten clones hold 2.5% to 3.5% of a sample with about 140,000 clones, around 86% of them seen once. Comment on this clone: Its antigen remains unidentified.

With 4 bases clipped from V and 0 bases from J, the junction kept 10 bases outside the gene matches. The length of the CDR3 is 16 residues. From germline, CDR1 is SGHRS and CDR2 YFSETQ. This rearrangement joins TRBV5-1 to TRBJ2-7, with 7 bases aligning to TRBD1. The specimen was PBMCs. The receptor comes from a woman in her 30s in good health and CMV-seronegative. The CDR3 region has the DNA TGCGCCAGCAGCCAATACACAGGGGCTAGCTCCTACGAGCAGTACTTC. Amino acids: CASSQYTGASSYEQYF.